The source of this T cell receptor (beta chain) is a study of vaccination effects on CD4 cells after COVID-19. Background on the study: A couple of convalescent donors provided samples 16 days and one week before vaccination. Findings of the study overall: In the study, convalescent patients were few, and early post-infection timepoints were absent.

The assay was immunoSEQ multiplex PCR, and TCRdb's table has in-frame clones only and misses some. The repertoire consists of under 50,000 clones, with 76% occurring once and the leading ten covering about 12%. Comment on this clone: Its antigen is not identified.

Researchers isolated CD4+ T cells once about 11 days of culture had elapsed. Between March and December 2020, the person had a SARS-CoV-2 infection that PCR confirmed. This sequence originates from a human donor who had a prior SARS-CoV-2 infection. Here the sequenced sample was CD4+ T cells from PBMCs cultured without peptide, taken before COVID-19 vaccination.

The CDR3 nucleotides are TGTGCCAGCAGTTCCCCCATTCAGGGTAACTATGGCTACACCTTC. Encoded protein: CASSSPIQGNYGYTF. The rearrangement uses TRBV27 and TRBJ1-2, with D perhaps TRBD1 (5 bases). Germline assignment: CDR1 MNHEY and CDR2 SMNVEV (reference sequence). The CDR3 has 15 amino acids. Deletions cut 4 bases from V and 1 base from J, with 13 bases between.